This TCR beta chain is drawn from a study of blood T cell repertoires in COVID-19. Repertoires were generated with immunoSEQ multiplex PCR, while TCRdb's copy carries only in-frame clones and drops some. The repertoire consists of 150,000 to 200,000 clones, with less than 90% occurring once and the leading ten covering about 10%. Germline V gene data show CDR1 as SGHNT and CDR2 as YYREEE (reference sequence). This CDR3 is built from 15 residues. Trimming removed 0 bases from V and 7 bases from J; junction bases left unmatched: 3. The receptor's source is a woman between 55 and 75 years old with COVID-19, enrolled during active disease. Input material: peripheral blood. The chain links TRBV5-4 to TRBJ1-4; 10 nucleotides line up with TRBD1. CDR3 DNA: TGTGCCAGCAGCTTGGCCGGGGACAGGGGTGAAAAACTGTTTTTT. This gives the protein CASSLAGDRGEKLFF.